A single sample is the source of the 15 T cell receptor beta chains below, sequenced in a study of shared clonotypes between healthy human individuals. Sequencing was performed with immunoSEQ multiplex PCR; in TCRdb, only in-frame clones are kept and a portion is missing. This table holds about 1 million clones, around 76% found once. The sample was memory CD4+ T cells sorted from blood. Described subset: CD45RA-negative fraction. Source of these receptors: a young man in good health.

This clone showed up just a few times. The rearrangement uses TRBV5-1 and TRBJ1-1; D is possibly TRBD1 (5 bases). This CDR3 contains 15 residues. V was cut by 1 base and J by 6 bases, with 16 bases left in between. The germline gives CDR1 SGHRS, CDR2 YFSETQ. In DNA, the CDR3 is TGCGCCAGCAGCTTGAGGCCAGGGAGAGGCGCTGAAGCTTTCTTT. Translation: CASSLRPGRGAEAFF.

The chain carries TRBV2 and TRBJ1-5; maybe TRBD1 (5 bases). The CDR3 runs 14 residues. Germline CDR1 reads SNHLY; CDR2 reads FYNNEI. The V gene lost 1 base and the J gene lost 7 bases, with 11 bases spanning the gap. The CDR3 loop reads CASSEGGGLQPQHF. The DNA of the CDR3 is TGTGCCAGCAGTGAAGGGGGCGGGTTGCAGCCCCAGCATTTT.

The rearrangement uses TRBV28 and TRBJ1-5, with 9 bases that match TRBD1. V lost 5 bases, J lost 4 bases, and 6 bases stayed unmatched. CDR3 size: 15 residues. From germline, CDR1 is MDHEN and CDR2 SYDVKM. DNA for the CDR3: TGTGCCAGCAGTCCGCGGACAGGGGATAATCAGCCCCAGCATTTT. This gives the protein CASSPRTGDNQPQHF.

V gene TRBV19 combines with J gene TRBJ2-7, with TRBD2 matching 14 bases. With V trimmed by 5 bases and J by 6 bases, 6 bases remained unmatched. The CDR3 extends over 15 amino acids. In germline, CDR1 is LNHDA, CDR2 SQIVND (reference sequence). The DNA for the CDR3 is TGTGCCAGTAGTTCGGGACTAGCGGGAGCGGCCGAGCAGTACTTC. Translated: CASSSGLAGAAEQYF.

About this clone: Other DNA sequences in the same sample also yield this CDR3. The chain uses TRBV5-1 and TRBJ1-6; D possibly corresponds to TRBD1 (5 bases). The CDR3 loop spans 14 amino acids. Germline V gives CDR1 SGHRS, CDR2 YFSETQ. V lost 0 bases to trimming and J lost 6 bases, with 7 bases between them. The CDR3 coding sequence is TGCGCCAGCAGCTTGGAGGGGCCTAATTCACCCCTCCACTTT. As protein: CASSLEGPNSPLHF. Full variable domain (remainder filled in from reference TRBV5-1 and TRBJ1-6): KAGVTQTPRYLIKTRGQQVTLSCSPISGHRSVSWYQQTPGQGLQFLFEYFSETQRNKGNFPGRFSGRQFSNSRSEMNVSTLELGDSALYLCASSLEGPNSPLHFGNGTRLTVT.

This rearrangement joins TRBV5-1 to TRBJ2-5; D unclear. This CDR3 has 10 amino acids. V lost 5 bases, J lost 4 bases, and 3 bases lay in between. Per the germline V gene, CDR1 is SGHRS and CDR2 is YFSETQ. CDR3 sequence reads: CASRPETQYF. As DNA, the CDR3 is TGCGCCAGCAGACCAGAGACCCAGTACTTC.

This chain links TRBV5-4 with TRBJ2-2; weak D call: TRBD1 (7 bases). Germline V gene sequence: CDR1 SGHNT, CDR2 YYREEE (reference sequence). The ends were cut back, 4 bases at V and 7 bases at J, with 17 bases in the middle. CDR3 length: 15 residues. CDR3 region: CASSLQGGSFGELFF. CDR3 coding DNA: TGTGCCAGCAGCCTTCAGGGGGGAAGTTTCGGGGAGCTGTTTTTT.

The V call is TRBV5-1, the J call TRBJ1-4, with 7 bases matching TRBD1. V dropped 4 bases and J dropped 7; count of bases not matched to a gene: 10. The CDR3 is 15 amino acids. CDR1 is SGHRS, CDR2 YFSETQ, per germline. The CDR3 bases are TGCGCCAGCAGCACGACAGGGCAATTTGGTGAAAAACTGTTTTTT. Translating gives CASSTTGQFGEKLFF.

The chain has TRBV6-6 and TRBJ2-7; TRBD2 agrees at 8 bases. Germline trimming cut 6 bases from V and 0 bases from J; bases unmatched to any gene: 7. This CDR3 has 15 residues. Germline lookup yields CDR1 MNHNY and CDR2 SVGAGI (reference sequence). The CDR3 loop reads CASRRLAGSSYEQYF. CDR3 in DNA: TGTGCCAGCAGGAGGCTAGCGGGCAGCTCCTACGAGCAGTACTTC.

The J gene is TRBJ1-5, the V gene TRBV19; D perhaps matches TRBD1 (6 bases). The V end was cut by 3 bases, the J end by 8 bases, with 20 bases between. From germline, CDR1 is LNHDA and CDR2 SQIVND (reference sequence). The CDR3 is 16 residues long. This CDR3 reads CASSIDTGAPTKPQHF. In DNA, the CDR3 is TGTGCCAGTAGTATCGATACGGGGGCCCCAACGAAGCCCCAGCATTTT.

The genes are TRBV2 and TRBJ1-6, with 8 bases matching TRBD1. With V trimmed by 2 bases and J by 5 bases, 5 bases remained unmatched. This CDR3 spans 16 amino acids. Germline assignment: CDR1 SNHLY and CDR2 FYNNEI. CDR3 in amino acids: CASSEQGARHNSPLHF. The DNA of the CDR3 is TGTGCCAGCAGTGAACAGGGGGCGCGTCATAATTCACCCCTCCACTTT.

The rearrangement joins TRBV7-3 to TRBJ2-1; 8 positions agree with TRBD1. J gave up 4 bases and V 4 bases, and 6 bases lay outside the gene matches. The CDR3 loop spans 15 amino acids. CDR1 is SGHTA and CDR2 is FQGTGA in the germline V gene. The CDR3 DNA follows: TGTGCCAGCAGCTCCGACAGGGGTATGTACAATGAGCAGTTCTTC. Translating gives CASSSDRGMYNEQFF.

CDR3 in amino acids: CASSVGTGSTDTQYF. DNA of the CDR3: TGTGCCAGCAGCGTAGGTACGGGAAGTACAGATACGCAGTATTTT. The V call is TRBV9, the J call TRBJ2-3, with TRBD2 as a possible D gene (5 bases). V lost 0 bases and J 3 bases, leaving 11 bases between the germline ends. This CDR3 contains 15 residues. The V gene's germline CDR1 is SGDLS and CDR2 YYNGEE.

V gene TRBV28 combines with J gene TRBJ2-7; tentative D call: TRBD1 (6 bases). The CDR3 contains 12 residues. From germline, CDR1 is MDHEN and CDR2 SYDVKM. V lost 5 bases, J lost 6 bases, and 11 bases lay in between. CDR3 DNA sequence: TGTGCCAGCAGTGCCCAGGGGTTCGAGCAGTACTTC. As protein: CASSAQGFEQYF.

The V and J genes are TRBV11-2 and TRBJ2-7; no clear D gene. Between the trimmed V and J ends, which lost 0 bases and 1 base, there was a span of 7 bases. Germline V CDR1 and CDR2: SGHAT, FQNNGV. CDR3 length: 14 residues. The CDR3 DNA sequence: TGTGCCAGCAGCTTAGAACATATTTCCTACGAGCAGTACTTC. Amino acids: CASSLEHISYEQYF.